The 14 T cell receptor beta chains listed next were all sequenced from one sample in a study of read filtering for tumor transcriptome and immune sequencing. From approximately 400 ng of RNA, a library with molecular barcoded alpha/delta and beta/gamma adaptors was made. TCRdb redid the calling of the reads with MiXCR, one entry per CDR3 protein. In the table there are around 140,000 distinct CDR3 sequences, about 13% of which are singletons. Sequenced: a population of CD138-negative cells sorted from bone marrow. Receptors originate from a donor at least 40 years old with multiple myeloma.

J is TRBJ2-1 and V is TRBV5-1; 13 bases fit TRBD2. CDR1 is SGHRS, CDR2 YFSETQ, per germline. With V trimmed by 0 bases and J by 7 bases, 19 bases remained unmatched. CDR3 length equals 21 residues. In nucleotides, the CDR3 is TGCGCCAGCAGCTTGGTAGGGACTAGCGGGATCTTCAGCGCATCCGGAAATGAGCAGTTCTTC. Amino acid sequence: CASSLVGTSGIFSASGNEQFF.

As for this clonotype: A much larger clonotype is one base distant, so this may be a read error. V gene TRBV20-1 combines with J gene TRBJ2-7; 7 positions agree with TRBD1. The CDR3 consists of 13 residues. Unmatched junction bases numbered 9, after V lost 8 bases and J lost 2 bases. Germline lookup yields CDR1 DFQATT and CDR2 SNEGSKA (reference sequence). CDR3 nucleotides: TGCAGTACAGGGGAAGGTGGGCCCTACGAGCAGTACTTC. Translation gives CSTGEGGPYEQYF.

This clonotype was seen repeatedly, ten times or more. This rearrangement joins TRBV6-2 or TRBV6-3 to TRBJ1-1; a weak D match, TRBD1 (6 bases). Germline CDR1 MNHEY, CDR2 SVGEGT. V was shortened by 9 bases and J by 0 bases, with 11 bases between the two germline ends. This CDR3 has 13 amino acids. Here the CDR3 DNA reads TGTGCCAGTACGACAGGTATGAACACTGAAGCTTTCTTT. It is translated as CASTTGMNTEAFF.

This clonotype was seen repeatedly, ten times or more. The V and J genes are TRBV29-1 and TRBJ1-6; perhaps TRBD1 as D (6 bases). With 7 bases removed from V and 7 bases from J, the gap between germline ends came to 20 bases. Per the germline V gene, CDR1 is SQVTM and CDR2 is ANQGSEA. This CDR3 is 15 amino acids long. The CDR3 is CSARGGPLGNSPLHF. CDR3 DNA sequence: TGCAGCGCTCGGGGGGGGCCCTTAGGGAATTCACCCCTCCACTTT.

This clonotype has a count of ten or more. The genes are TRBV25-1 and TRBJ2-7; 10 nucleotides line up with TRBD1. J lost 3 bases, V lost 5 bases, and 7 bases had no gene match. The germline V gene encodes CDR1 MGHDK and CDR2 SYGVNS. This CDR3 is built from 15 residues. The CDR3 region is CASSNRDRGYYEQYF. CDR3 sequence (DNA): TGTGCCAGCAGTAACCGGGACAGGGGTTACTACGAGCAGTACTTC.

This clonotype has a count of ten or more. The rearrangement joins TRBV4-1 to TRBJ2-5, with 9 nucleotides matching TRBD1. The CDR3 totals 17 residues. Per germline, CDR1 MGHRA and CDR2 YSYEKL. The ends lost 4 bases at V and 2 bases at J; junction bases unmatched: 11. CDR3 protein: CASSPDRGAGLQETQYF. CDR3 coding DNA: TGCGCCAGCAGCCCGGACAGGGGTGCGGGTTTACAAGAGACCCAGTACTTC.

This clonotype was observed a handful of times. V usage is TRBV6-2 or TRBV6-3 and J usage is TRBJ2-4; possibly TRBD2 for D (6 bases). Germline V gives CDR1 MNHEY, CDR2 SVGEGT. CDR3 length: 18 amino acids. Trimming stripped 4 bases from V and 0 bases from J, with 19 bases between. CDR3 DNA: TGTGCCAGCAGTTCCTCTAACCCAGCGGGCCTAGCCAAAAACATTCAGTACTTC. It codes for CASSSSNPAGLAKNIQYF.

This clonotype showed up many times. V usage is TRBV2 and J usage is TRBJ2-2, with no clear D. V lost 7 bases and J 6 bases, leaving 15 bases between the germline ends. Germline CDR1 reads SNHLY; CDR2 reads FYNNEI. The CDR3 covers 14 residues. In DNA form, the CDR3 reads TGTGCCAGCAAACGGCGGCAAGACGCCGGGGAGCTGTTTTTT. Translating it yields CASKRRQDAGELFF.

This clonotype was picked up a small number of times. The V call is TRBV12-5, the J call TRBJ1-5, with 7 positions matching TRBD1. This CDR3 contains 17 residues. Germline V gives CDR1 LGHNT, CDR2 FRNRAP. J gave up 4 bases and V 7 bases, and 16 bases lay outside the gene matches. The CDR3 reads CASATYRDRPLNQPQHF. CDR3 sequence (DNA): TGTGCTAGTGCCACATACCGGGACAGACCCTTAAATCAGCCCCAGCATTTT. The full variable domain, in which reference TRBV12-5 and TRBJ1-5 provide the parts outside the CDR3, is DARVTQTPRHKVTEMGQEVTMRCQPILGHNTVFWYRQTMMQGLELLAYFRNRAPLDDSGMPKDRFSAEMPDATLATLKIQPSEPRDSAVYFCASATYRDRPLNQPQHFGDGTRLSIL.

V gene TRBV5-1 combines with J gene TRBJ2-5, with D possibly TRBD1 on 6 matching bases. The CDR3 sequence is 14 residues long. V gave up 4 bases and J gave up 2 bases, with 12 bases separating them. CDR1 is SGHRS and CDR2 is YFSETQ in the germline V gene. CDR3 nucleotide sequence: TGCGCCAGCAGCCTAGGGACAACTCAAGAGACCCAGTACTTC. Encoded protein: CASSLGTTQETQYF.

This clonotype showed up just a few times. The chain combines TRBV29-1 with TRBJ2-2, with D maybe TRBD2 (6 bases). Germline V gene lookup returns CDR1 SQVTM and CDR2 ANQGSEA. V lost 0 bases and J lost 1, with 9 bases in between. The CDR3 consists of 15 residues. CDR3 DNA: TGCAGCGTTGAAGATGGACTATTGAACACCGGGGAGCTGTTTTTT. Its translation is CSVEDGLLNTGELFF.

The genes are TRBV4-3 and TRBJ1-1; TRBD1 aligns across 8 bases. This CDR3 comprises 12 residues. Germline V gene lookup returns CDR1 LGHNA and CDR2 YSLEER. J was trimmed by 1 base and V by 8 bases; bases with no gene match: 0. As DNA, the CDR3 is TGCGCCAGCGACAGGGGGAACACTGAAGCTTTCTTT. The encoded protein is CASDRGNTEAFF.

This clonotype was recorded a few times. This chain links TRBV6-1 with TRBJ2-1; no clear D gene. The ends were cut back, 7 bases at V and 10 bases at J, with 11 bases in the middle. Per the germline V gene, CDR1 is MNHNS and CDR2 is SASEGT. CDR3 length equals 11 residues. The CDR3 DNA follows: TGTGCCAGCACTTTAGGGCGCGAGCAGTTCTTC. It codes for CASTLGREQFF.

At least ten counts were recorded for this clonotype. J is TRBJ2-1 and V is TRBV9; 10 positions match TRBD1. From germline, CDR1 is SGDLS and CDR2 YYNGEE. Trimming took 4 bases from V and 3 from J; bases not matched to a gene: 4. The CDR3 has 15 residues. The CDR3 DNA reads TGTGCCAGCAGCCGGGGACAGGGGATCTACAATGAGCAGTTCTTC. This codes for CASSRGQGIYNEQFF.